The present T cell receptor beta chain was sequenced within a study of blood T cell repertoires in COVID-19. Study details: Sites across the United States, Italy and Spain contributed samples from acute and convalescent COVID-19. The cDNA or gDNA used as material had been derived from T cells, B-cell-depleted T cells, or PBMCs.

CDR1 is SGHAT and CDR2 is FQNNGV in the germline V gene. The CDR3 runs to 14 residues. V was cut by 5 bases and J by 3 bases, with 13 bases left in between. In the authors' methods: Amplification with reference gene primers provided the estimates of nucleated cell counts. Some clones are missing from TCRdb's copy, which holds only in-frame ones; the method was immunoSEQ multiplex PCR. From that table come the V and J calls and clone size; the DNA was used to work out D and trimming. In the table there are 55,000 to 90,000 clones, around 90% of which are singletons. The TCR was taken from a human donor in a cohort sampled during active COVID-19. V is TRBV11-2 and J is TRBJ1-2, with D tentatively TRBD1 (5 bases). The sample comprised peripheral blood. CDR3 nucleotide sequence: TGTGCCAGCAGCCCAGATGGGGCTGACTATGGCTACACCTTC. Translating it yields CASSPDGADYGYTF.